This T cell receptor (beta chain) appears in the sequencing data of a study of T-cell memory formation after mild COVID-19. Background on the study: TCR clusters mostly belonged to single donors.

The CDR3 has 12 residues. In germline, CDR1 is MGHRA, CDR2 YSYEKL. V was shortened by 3 bases and J by 6 bases, with 8 bases between the two germline ends. Using its own MiXCR run on the 5' RACE reads, TCRdb lists one record per CDR3 protein. The sample lists 400,000 to 450,000 distinct CDR3 sequences, more than 15% occurring once. This clonotype appeared a few times. Its antigen is undetermined. Study outcomes and limitations: The appearance of some responding clones in pre-infection memory suggested that cross-reactive memory joined. CD8+ contracting clones occupied EMRA, while CD4+ ones occupied mainly CM and EM. Balance between CD4 and CD8 was seen in clones contracting day 15 to 85, and a CD4+ lean was seen in later expanders.

Sequencing was performed on PBMCs or a T cell subset sorted from them (not recorded which). The source is a man between 18 and 35 years old who had mild COVID-19 (a few samples of this study predate the infection). Cell type and time point are not known. The V call is TRBV4-1, the J call TRBJ1-2; perhaps TRBD1 as D (5 bases). The CDR3 coding sequence is TGCGCCAGCAGCCAGGGGACCAATGGCTACACCTTC. This codes for CASSQGTNGYTF.